The source of this T cell receptor beta chain is a study of shared clonotypes between healthy human individuals. Study-level points and caveats: Lower generation probabilities were found for non-shared clonotypes than for those shared by all four donors.

The table came from immunoSEQ multiplex PCR; TCRdb's copy has only in-frame clones and leaves some out. The repertoire has over a million clones, roughly 97% of them found once; the top ten carry over 1%. Trimming stripped 0 bases from V and 1 base from J, with 6 bases between. Germline assignment: CDR1 SGHDN and CDR2 FVKESK. This CDR3 has 14 residues. Comments on this clone: Its target is not known.

Subsets obtained from CD4+ cells comprised CD45RA+ naive and CD45RA-negative memory cells. Sequencing was performed on naive CD4+ T cells sorted from blood. Subset of the sample: CD45RA+ positively selected. The TCR sequence derives from a man aged 25 to 45 in good health. The chain joins TRBV14 to TRBJ1-2; D not certain. The CDR3 DNA reads TGTGCCAGCAGCCAAGAAAGGCTTAACTATGGCTACACCTTC. It specifies CASSQERLNYGYTF.